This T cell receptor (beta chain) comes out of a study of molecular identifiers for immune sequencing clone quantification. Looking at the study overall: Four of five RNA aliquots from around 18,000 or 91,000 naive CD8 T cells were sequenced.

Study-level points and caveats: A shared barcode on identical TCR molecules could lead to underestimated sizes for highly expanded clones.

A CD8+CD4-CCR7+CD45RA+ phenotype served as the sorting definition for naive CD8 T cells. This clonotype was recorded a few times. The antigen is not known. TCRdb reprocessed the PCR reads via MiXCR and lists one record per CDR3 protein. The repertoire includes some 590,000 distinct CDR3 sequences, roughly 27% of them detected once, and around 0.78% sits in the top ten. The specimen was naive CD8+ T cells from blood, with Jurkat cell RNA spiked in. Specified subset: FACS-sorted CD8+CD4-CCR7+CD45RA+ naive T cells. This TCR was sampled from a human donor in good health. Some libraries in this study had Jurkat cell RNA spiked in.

For the CDR3, the DNA is TGTGCCAGCAGCCCAACAAGACAGGGCGAGGACGAGCAGTACTTC. Its protein product is CASSPTRQGEDEQYF. The chain joins TRBV13 to TRBJ2-7; 7 nucleotides agree with TRBD1. V lost 5 bases to trimming and J lost 5 bases; unmatched junction nucleotides: 12. The germline V gene has CDR1 PRHDT and CDR2 FYEKMQ (reference sequence). The CDR3 is 15 residues long.